This T cell receptor (beta chain) was identified in a study of T-cell reconstitution after alpha-beta-depleted transplantation in children. Study results and caveats: Two months or so post-transplant, alpha-beta T cells reportedly derived from several hundred expanded graft clones. The main origin of T-cell counts and diversity one year after transplant was newly produced T cells.

Preparing the TCRbeta library involved the use of unique molecular identifiers. TCRdb independently ran MiXCR on the PCR reads; one entry per CDR3 protein. The sample lists 800,000 to 1,000,000 distinct CDR3 sequences; roughly 29% were seen once. Note on this clonotype: No antigen is known for it.

This TCR came from a boy under three years old who had a stem cell transplant for SCID, so the T cells may come from the graft donor. This sample comprised PBMCs, mostly from graft donor cells, obtained 360 days after TCRalphabeta/CD19-depleted stem cell transplant.

CDR3: CATKGTGSSYEQYF. In DNA, the CDR3 is TGTGCCACCAAGGGGACGGGGAGCTCCTACGAGCAGTACTTC. The chain employs TRBV28 and TRBJ2-7; TRBD1 or TRBD2 may be the D gene (5 bases each). This CDR3 contains 14 residues. Germline CDR1 MDHEN, CDR2 SYDVKM. Trimming shortened V by 10 bases and J by 0 bases, and 16 bases separated the two germline ends.